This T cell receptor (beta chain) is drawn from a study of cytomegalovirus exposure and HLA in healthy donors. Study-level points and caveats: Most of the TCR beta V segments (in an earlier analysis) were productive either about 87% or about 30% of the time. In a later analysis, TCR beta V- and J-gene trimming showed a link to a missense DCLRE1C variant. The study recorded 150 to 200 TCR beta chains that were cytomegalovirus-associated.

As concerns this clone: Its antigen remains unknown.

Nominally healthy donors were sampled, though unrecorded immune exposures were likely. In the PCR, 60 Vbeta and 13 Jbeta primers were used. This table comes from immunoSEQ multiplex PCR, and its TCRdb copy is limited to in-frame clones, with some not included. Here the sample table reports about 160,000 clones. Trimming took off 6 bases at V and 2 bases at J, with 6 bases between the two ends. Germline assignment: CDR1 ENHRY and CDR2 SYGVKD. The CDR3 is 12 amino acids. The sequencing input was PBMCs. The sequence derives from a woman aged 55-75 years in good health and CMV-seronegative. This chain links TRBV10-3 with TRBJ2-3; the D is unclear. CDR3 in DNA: TGTGCCATCAGAGGAGACACAGATACGCAGTATTTT. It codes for CAIRGDTDTQYF.